This TCR beta chain was sequenced during a study of cytomegalovirus exposure and HLA in healthy donors (dated by TCRdb to about 2017). For the study in its entirety: An earlier analysis of around 600 of the donors reported 250 to 300 Gb of sequence data and about 100 million unique TCR beta sequences from roughly 200 million T cells. Typing coverage varied by locus: about 629-630 donors for A, B, C, DRB1 and DQB1; 522 for DQA1; 600 to 610 for DPA1; 450 to 480 for DPB1. An earlier analysis of around 580 of the donors used high-throughput TCR beta sequencing to judge whether each TCR beta V gene segment behaved as functional or pseudogenic. Rather than using new phenotypic data, the later analysis identified candidate immune exposures from TCR beta sequences and from how often those sequences occurred across donors. The study aimed to test whether signatures of past pathogen exposure could be identified by cataloging public T cell receptors. To study patterns of TCR occurrence, a later analysis re-analyzed previously published TCR beta repertoires from 550 to 800 donors and added high-resolution HLA genotyping. High-throughput TCR immunosequencing, statistical association of individual TCRs with disease status, and machine learning were combined to predict cytomegalovirus infection status. In a later genetic analysis, genome-wide SNP genotypes for about three fifths of the 666 donors were used, and that subset was treated as a discovery cohort. Among almost 400 genotyped donors of the cohort, an average of about 240,000 unique TCR beta nucleotide sequences were sequenced per donor, roughly 20% of them non-productive. Of the 350 to 450 genotyped donors, 65% to 90% were placed in the genetic ancestry cluster associated with self-reported Caucasian donors. All discovery cohort repertoires had been generated on a single sequencing platform. The T cell repertoires of several hundred subjects were profiled by immunosequencing and related to cytomegalovirus serostatus. Because of strong linkage in the cohort, roughly five DR-DQ haplotypes were treated as single units for association and clustering. Donor age, sex, ethnicity and CMV serostatus were compiled together with the repertoire data. In addition to the first cohort of 666 subjects, a separate validation cohort of approximately 130 different subjects was used. An early release covering 550 to 650 HLA-typed donors comprised approximately 300 gigabases of sequencing data and roughly 85 million unique TCR sequences. HLA typing included class I and class II loci at four-digit resolution. What the work shows at the level of the full study, not this receptor alone: The classifier was reported to diagnose cytomegalovirus status with high specificity and sensitivity in both the original and validation cohorts. A group of highly shared sequence variants was considered likely to be a technical artifact of the sequencing pipeline. The cohort was sequenced for TCR beta chains only, and without alpha or paired-chain data the features that could be detected were limited. The authors suggested that the approach could potentially be generalized to other disease states and immunological phenotypes. Because HLA typing was unavailable for some donors at each locus, only the typed subset was used in association tests. Immune exposure information for the cohort was limited to CMV serostatus. Strong co-occurrence of HLA alleles, especially DR and DQ, made assigning TCR associations to individual alleles difficult. A further reported finding was that TCR beta sequences accurately predicted the HLA-A and HLA-B alleles for most subjects in the first cohort. A few of the identified cytomegalovirus-associated TCR beta chains were confirmed in vitro to be specific for cytomegalovirus antigens. The study listed approximately 160 TCR beta chains as associated with cytomegalovirus. Because counts were too low, roughly 18 rarely observed V segments, including chromosome 9 orphons, were left out of the earlier analysis of a few hundred of the donors. Linkage disequilibrium might explain the correlated functional status among segregating V segments, but an unknown experimental factor could not be ruled out. Most TCR sequences were observed very rarely across donors, whereas some public TCRs were present in many individuals. In a later genetic analysis, a missense DCLRE1C variant was associated with V-gene and J-gene trimming of TCR beta chains, and the association was replicated in an independent cohort. In a later analysis, HLA-associated TCR beta chains showed more clonal expansion and lower generation probabilities than non-associated chains that were equally common. A later analysis found that most CMV-associated TCR beta chains appeared HLA-restricted, with HLA associations seemingly driven largely by CMV exposure. In a later analysis, several top co-occurrence clusters were reported to appear linked to parvovirus B19, influenza, CMV and Epstein-Barr virus. At a false discovery rate of 0.05, a later analysis linked around 17,000 TCR beta sequences to specific HLA alleles. The 87-base-pair reads could not distinguish some IMGT-functional V segments, including TRBV6-2 and TRBV6-3, so those segments were excluded. The presence/absence analyses assumed that sequencing depth was roughly uniform across donors, and that assumption may not be true. In a later analysis, TCR association rates were found to vary across HLA loci, with the most associated TCRs seen for DRB1 alleles and the fewest for HLA-C alleles. In a later genetic analysis, fewer N-insertions in productive TCRs were reported among donors in an Asian-associated ancestry cluster than the roughly 640-donor mean. In an earlier analysis of some 540 of the donors, most TCR beta V segments appeared in productive rearrangements about 87% or about 30% of the time, broadly matching IMGT annotations.

The germline ends are 12 bases apart after V is trimmed by 6 bases and J by 0 bases. Measured from the cysteine to the phenylalanine, the CDR3 is 15 residues long. Solely the CDR3 DNA is kept, with 45 bases framed from the first base. The germline V gene encodes CDR1 MNHEY and CDR2 SMNVEV (reference sequence). The cohort was made up of about 670 healthy bone marrow donors. Cohort members were all nominally healthy when sampled, although unrecorded immune exposures were likely present. The donor tested CMV seronegative and was one of the 352 seronegative cohort members. A peripheral blood sample was collected from each donor, and TCR beta sequencing was performed on peripheral blood mononuclear cells. Genomic DNA was extracted from the blood cell samples with the Qiagen DNeasy Blood Extraction Kit. About this clone: It has no known antigen specificity. The input lacks base qualities; no much larger clone sits a single base away.

The method behind the library was the immunoSEQ multiplex PCR assay. For the multiplex PCR, a mixture combining 60 forward primers for TCR Vbeta segments and 13 reverse primers for TCR Jbeta segments was used. Amplification of the CDR3 region of rearranged TCR beta genes was performed with a multiplex PCR assay on genomic DNA. On the Illumina HiSeq System, the amplified TCR beta libraries were sequenced as 87-base-pair reads. Turning to the authors' computational methods: A later analysis tallied tens of millions of unique TCR beta chains across the 666 repertoires, and around 9.9 million of those chains were shared by two or more donors. Raw reads were error-corrected and collapsed into unique sequences by a nearest-neighbor algorithm in which closely related sequences were merged to remove PCR and sequencing errors. V, D and J gene segments were assigned by aligning CDR3 sequences to IMGT reference sequences. For a sequence to be retained, a match of at least six nucleotides was required to both a V gene segment and a J gene segment. Rearrangements were called productive when the CDR3 lacked stop codons and stayed in frame with V and J; all others were non-productive. CDR3 was defined according to IMGT convention as the region running from the second conserved V-encoded cysteine to the conserved J-encoded phenylalanine. Sequences without an unambiguous match to a single V gene segment were excluded from the earlier analysis of approximately 600 of the donors. In an earlier analysis of 587 of the donors, V segments were called functional above 56.7% productive rearrangements and were called segregating when the between-donor standard deviation exceeded 5%. To diagnose cytomegalovirus status from the catalog of TCR beta chain sequences, a statistical classification framework was built. In a later analysis, TCR nucleotide sequences were compared against IMGT/GENE-DB human TR gene sequences so that V and J genes could be assigned. A later analysis assigned CDR3 sequences and most-parsimonious VDJ recombination scenarios with the TCRdist pipeline. In a later analysis, each TCR beta chain was defined by its CDR3 amino acid sequence together with its V-gene family, and reads lacking a unique V-gene family were excluded. As a way to deal with suspected cross-contamination and a sequencing artifact, a later analysis dropped nearly 600 nucleotide sequences that were highly shared and had low generation probability. In a later analysis, a clonal expansion index was calculated for each public chain from normalized within-repertoire ranks of inferred template counts. A later analysis computed generation probabilities with a VDJ recombination model fitted to out-of-frame rearrangements, and checked the results against IGoR. In a later analysis, hypergeometric tests were used to score TCR-TCR, TCR-HLA and TCR-CMV co-occurrence, with a repertoire-size bias correction applied to TCR pairs. To estimate false discovery rates, a later analysis permuted the HLA or CMV assignments 20 times. In a later analysis, co-occurring TCRs were grouped using DBSCAN, with TCRdist sequence similarity added in when clustering inside HLA-allele-positive subsets. Repertoires with fewer than 30,000 or more than 120,000 public chains, plus five repertoires with anomalous nucleotide sharing, were excluded from co-occurrence clustering. This immuneACCESS table, as held by TCRdb, lists in-frame sequences with V and J called but not all clones. Of the missing ones, under half trace to an unresolved V gene in checked studies; the others have no known cause. V and J calls and clone size come straight from that table; D and trimming were deduced from the DNA. For this sample the table gives about 200,000 clones, of which approximately 78% were detected only once. In total, the top ten clones hold less than 2% of the sample.

The origin of this receptor is a woman in her late teens or twenties in good health and CMV-seronegative. Recombination connected TRBV27 to TRBJ1-5, with no confident D gene call. Sequenced: PBMCs. The CDR3 reads CASSPSSHSNQPQHF. The sequenced DNA: TGTGCCAGCAGCCCCAGTTCCCATAGCAATCAGCCCCAGCATTTT.